The 28 T cell receptor beta chains listed next were all sequenced from one sample in a study of T cells in Graves' hyperthyroidism and ophthalmopathy. TCR beta CDR3 regions were amplified from RNA. The primer set for the first-round RT-PCR of the TCR CDR3 was HTBI. TCRdb called the multiplex PCR reads again in MiXCR, with one record for every CDR3 protein. The sample has about 290,000 distinct CDR3 sequences; approximately 17% are singletons. Sequencing used blood. The receptor set was obtained from a woman aged 60-75 years with Graves' ophthalmopathy.

The chain joins TRBV30 to TRBJ1-4; maybe TRBD1 (5 bases). Trimming took off 0 bases at V and 10 bases at J, with 9 bases between the two ends. Germline V gene lookup returns CDR1 GTSNPN and CDR2 SVGIG (reference sequence). The CDR3 totals 12 residues. The CDR3 sequence: CAWSVRGGKLFF. CDR3 DNA: TGTGCCTGGAGTGTACGGGGGGGAAAACTGTTTTTT.

This chain uses TRBV14 with TRBJ1-1, with D unclear. This CDR3 is 14 amino acids long. Trimming left V 0 bases short and J 3 bases short, with 8 bases between. Germline V CDR1 and CDR2: SGHDN, FVKESK. The CDR3 DNA is TGTGCCAGCAGCCAAGATAGCACCTACACTGAAGCTTTCTTT. It specifies CASSQDSTYTEAFF.

This clonotype occurred many times. The chain has TRBV7-8 and TRBJ1-6, with no clear D. CDR3 length equals 13 residues. Germline V gives CDR1 SGHVS, CDR2 FQNEAQ. Deletions cut 5 bases from V and 7 bases from J, with 9 bases between. CDR3: CASSRGMNSPLHF. As DNA, the CDR3 is TGTGCCAGCAGCCGCGGGATGAATTCACCCCTCCACTTT.

The chain joins TRBV6-2 or TRBV6-3 to TRBJ1-5, with TRBD1 matching 10 bases. Losses at the gene ends were 2 bases for V and 0 bases for J; bases not matched to a gene: 7. The CDR3 extends over 18 amino acids. The germline V gene has CDR1 MNHEY and CDR2 SVGEGT. Here the CDR3 reads CASSYPFGTGDSNQPQHF. The CDR3 DNA is TGTGCCAGCAGTTACCCCTTCGGGACAGGGGATAGCAATCAGCCCCAGCATTTT.

This clonotype was recorded at least ten times. The V and J genes are TRBV27 and TRBJ1-1; D unclear. Trimming removed 6 bases from V and 4 bases from J, with 12 bases in between. CDR1 is MNHEY, CDR2 SMNVEV, per germline (reference sequence). The length of the CDR3 is 13 residues. CDR3 in DNA: TGTGCCAGCAGAAATACAAGGAGCACTGAAGCTTTCTTT. Its translation is CASRNTRSTEAFF.

This clonotype occurred many times. The CDR3 coding sequence is TGCAGTTCCTCTAGGGGCGCAGGGGATGGCTACACCTTC. This translates into CSSSRGAGDGYTF. The rearrangement uses TRBV20-1 and TRBJ1-2; weak D call: TRBD1 (6 bases). The germline V gene has CDR1 DFQATT and CDR2 SNEGSKA (reference sequence). The CDR3 runs 13 residues. Trimming pared 8 bases from V and 6 bases from J, leaving 19 bases between.

This clonotype was observed many times. The chain couples TRBV12-3 or TRBV12-4 to TRBJ1-5; D gene uncertain. The V and J ends lost 6 bases and 6 bases respectively, with 24 bases between them. The CDR3 sequence is 17 residues long. The CDR3 loop reads CASSLWHLFREGQPQHF. The DNA for the CDR3 is TGTGCCAGCAGCCTCTGGCACCTGTTTCGGGAGGGTCAGCCCCAGCATTTT.

This clonotype came up a few times. The chain links TRBV4-1 to TRBJ2-4, with D perhaps matching TRBD1 (5 bases). Trimming stripped 3 bases from V and 6 bases from J, with 12 bases between. Germline loops: CDR1 MGHRA, CDR2 YSYEKL. This CDR3 spans 14 amino acids. The DNA for the CDR3 is TGCGCCAGCAGCCAGGTCAGGGTTGTAAACATTCAGTACTTC. This sequence encodes CASSQVRVVNIQYF.

This clonotype was found many times. The V call is TRBV3-1, the J call TRBJ2-7, with D perhaps matching TRBD1 or TRBD2 (6 bases each). Trimming stripped 2 bases from V and 5 bases from J, with 13 bases between. Germline CDR1 reads LGHDT; CDR2 reads YNNKEL (reference sequence). This CDR3 has 14 residues. CDR3 bases: TGTGCCAGCAGCCAAAATATAAGGGGGGACGAGCAGTACTTC. It is translated as CASSQNIRGDEQYF.

V usage is TRBV19 and J usage is TRBJ1-3, with D possibly matching TRBD1 (6 bases). The CDR3 totals 16 residues. V was shortened by 6 bases and J by 0 bases, with 15 bases between the two germline ends. CDR1 and CDR2 from the germline V gene are LNHDA and SQIVND (reference sequence). For the CDR3, the DNA is TGTGCCAGTAGCAGGAACGGACAGATCTCTGGAAACACCATATATTTT. Its translation is CASSRNGQISGNTIYF.

This clonotype was picked up many times. V is TRBV11-1 and J is TRBJ2-5; TRBD2 aligns across 8 bases. There are 14 residues in the CDR3. Losses at the gene ends were 5 bases for V and 1 base for J; bases not matched to a gene: 3. Germline CDR1 SGHAT, CDR2 FQDESV (reference sequence). This CDR3 reads CASSLSGGQETQYF. The CDR3 DNA reads TGTGCCAGCAGCCTCAGCGGGGGCCAAGAGACCCAGTACTTC.

This clonotype was detected only a few times. The chain joins TRBV4-3 to TRBJ1-4; D ambiguous. Germline V gives CDR1 LGHNA, CDR2 YSLEER. The CDR3 length is 13 residues. The V end was cut by 0 bases, the J end by 7 bases, with 6 bases between. CDR3 protein: CASSQDWGEKLFF. DNA of the CDR3: TGCGCCAGCAGCCAAGATTGGGGTGAAAAACTGTTTTTT.

This clonotype was recorded only once. The chain links TRBV24-1 to TRBJ2-1; D might be TRBD1 (7 bases). Germline CDR1 is KGHDR and CDR2 is SFDVKD. Trimming stripped 4 bases from V and 6 bases from J, with 12 bases between. This CDR3 comprises 14 residues. The CDR3 spells CATSEEGAVNEQFF. In DNA form, the CDR3 reads TGTGCCACCAGTGAGGAGGGGGCGGTCAATGAGCAGTTCTTC.

The chain is built from TRBV7-2 and TRBJ1-2; 10 bases are shared with TRBD1. The CDR3 contains 16 residues. Germline V gene lookup returns CDR1 SGHTA and CDR2 FQGNSA. V lost 2 bases and J lost 6; bases outside the gene matches: 9. The DNA of the CDR3 is TGTGCCAGCAGCTTATCCGCAACCGGGACAGGGGATGGCTACACCTTC. Translating gives CASSLSATGTGDGYTF.

This chain uses TRBV10-2 with TRBJ1-6; 7 positions agree with TRBD1. CDR3 size: 14 residues. Trimming at V came to 6 bases and at J to 7 bases, leaving 6 bases not matched to a gene. Germline CDR1 reads WSHSY; CDR2 reads SAAADI. As DNA, the CDR3 is TGCGCCAGCAGAACGGACAGGAGAAATTCACCCCTCCACTTT. Translation gives CASRTDRRNSPLHF.

This clonotype was found many times. The chain has TRBV12-3 or TRBV12-4 and TRBJ2-3; D might be TRBD2 (6 bases). CDR3 length equals 15 residues. V was clipped by 4 bases and J by 0 bases, with 11 bases between them. CDR3 bases: TGTGCCAGCAGTTACCTCGGGGGTAGCACAGATACGCAGTATTTT. Its protein product is CASSYLGGSTDTQYF.

The table lists this clonotype with a few counts. The chain links TRBV15 to TRBJ2-7; perhaps TRBD2 as D (6 bases). This CDR3 has 12 residues. Trimming took off 2 bases at V and 7 bases at J, with 9 bases between the two ends. Germline-derived CDR1 and CDR2 are LNHNV and YYDKDF (reference sequence). The CDR3, as DNA: TGTGCCACCAGCAGAACCGGGGGAGAGCAGTACTTC. Translation: CATSRTGGEQYF.

Concerning this clonotype itself: It may be a read error: a sequence one base away is much more abundant. The genes are TRBV10-3 and TRBJ2-5, with a weak D call TRBD1 (5 bases). Germline-derived CDR1 and CDR2 are ENHRY and SYGVKD. CDR3 length equals 15 residues. The CDR3, as DNA: TGTACCATCAGTGAAGAAAAGGGGTACCAAGAGACCCAGTACTTC. Translation gives CTISEEKGYQETQYF.

This rearrangement joins TRBV7-9 to TRBJ2-7, with D perhaps TRBD2 (5 bases). Germline CDR1 is SEHNR and CDR2 is FQNEAQ (reference sequence). V lost 6 bases and J 3 bases, leaving 15 bases between the germline ends. CDR3 length: 14 residues. This CDR3 reads CASSPPSSRYEQYF. The CDR3 DNA reads as TGTGCCAGCAGTCCCCCTAGCTCTCGCTACGAGCAGTACTTC.

This clonotype was detected ten times or more. J is TRBJ1-1 and V is TRBV5-1, with TRBD1 identical over 9 bases. Germline V gene sequence: CDR1 SGHRS, CDR2 YFSETQ. The junction had 9 bases not matched to a gene; V was cut back by 5 bases and J by 1 base. This CDR3 contains 16 residues. Here the CDR3 DNA reads TGCGCCAGCAGTCGAGGGACAGGGATGGAGAACACTGAAGCTTTCTTT. Amino acids: CASSRGTGMENTEAFF. Full variable domain (remainder filled in from reference TRBV5-1 and TRBJ1-1): KAGVTQTPRYLIKTRGQQVTLSCSPISGHRSVSWYQQTPGQGLQFLFEYFSETQRNKGNFPGRFSGRQFSNSRSEMNVSTLELGDSALYLCASSRGTGMENTEAFFGQGTRLTVV.

This clonotype was detected only a few times. This chain uses TRBV12-3 or TRBV12-4 with TRBJ1-6; D possibly corresponds to TRBD1 (5 bases). Trimming pared 7 bases from V and 7 bases from J, leaving 17 bases between. CDR3 length: 15 residues. The CDR3 is CASKFAGIGNSPLHF. The CDR3, as DNA: TGTGCCAGCAAATTTGCAGGGATAGGAAATTCACCCCTCCACTTT.

This clonotype was seen more than once but under ten times. The rearrangement links TRBV7-9 to TRBJ1-5; the D is unclear. Germline V lookup: CDR1 SEHNR, CDR2 FQNEAQ (reference sequence). This CDR3 comprises 15 residues. V was clipped by 5 bases and J by 3 bases, with 14 bases between them. The CDR3 here is CASSLGRLFNQPQHF. The DNA for the CDR3 is TGTGCCAGCAGCCTTGGACGGCTATTCAATCAGCCCCAGCATTTT.

This clonotype was observed a few times. The chain employs TRBV4-3 and TRBJ1-2; 10 bases line up with TRBD1. CDR3 length: 17 residues. Trimming removed 0 bases from V and 4 bases from J; junction bases left unmatched: 8. The germline V gene has CDR1 LGHNA and CDR2 YSLEER. This chain's CDR3 is CASSQDLPTGGGYGYTF. The CDR3 region has the DNA TGCGCCAGCAGCCAAGACCTACCGACAGGGGGCGGCTATGGCTACACCTTC.

This clonotype has at least ten counts. The CDR3 spells CSVEEGWTTEAFF. The CDR3 DNA reads TGCAGCGTTGAAGAGGGGTGGACCACTGAAGCTTTCTTT. The V call is TRBV29-1, the J call TRBJ1-1; the D is unclear. The V and J ends lost 0 bases and 4 bases respectively, with 9 bases between them. Germline lookup yields CDR1 SQVTM and CDR2 ANQGSEA. The CDR3 is 13 amino acids. The variable domain in full, with the rest retrieved from reference TRBV29-1 and TRBJ1-1, is SAVISQKPSRDICQRGTSLTIQCQVDSQVTMMFWYRQQPGQSLTLIATANQGSEATYESGFVIDKFPISRPNLTFSTLTVSNMSPEDSSIYLCSVEEGWTTEAFFGQGTRLTVV.

In this sample, this clonotype turned up many times. In DNA, the CDR3 is TGTGCCAGCAGCCGACTCGTGAACACTGAAGCTTTCTTT. Its translation: CASSRLVNTEAFF. The rearrangement links TRBV3-1 to TRBJ1-1; D ambiguous. Germline CDR1 reads LGHDT; CDR2 reads YNNKEL (reference sequence). The CDR3 is 13 amino acids. Deletions cut 4 bases from V and 0 bases from J, with 6 bases between.

This clonotype occurred once. The rearrangement links TRBV4-3 to TRBJ2-2; D perhaps matches TRBD2 (5 bases). The CDR3 has 17 amino acids. Germline V gene sequence: CDR1 LGHNA, CDR2 YSLEER. V lost 0 bases and J lost 2, with 13 bases in between. CDR3 DNA: TGCGCCAGCAGCCAAGAGAGGGAACACTTAAACACCGGGGAGCTGTTTTTT. Amino acid sequence: CASSQEREHLNTGELFF.

At least ten counts were recorded for this clonotype. This CDR3 is CASSPQTGREETQYF. The CDR3 DNA follows: TGTGCCAGCAGCCCACAGACAGGGAGGGAAGAGACCCAGTACTTC. V is TRBV7-2 and J is TRBJ2-5, with D possibly being TRBD1 or TRBD2 (7 bases each). Trimming took 5 bases from V and 3 from J, leaving 16 bases between them. The CDR3 totals 15 residues. In germline, CDR1 is SGHTA, CDR2 FQGNSA.

This clonotype was recorded many times. The V gene is TRBV2, the J gene TRBJ1-5; D unresolved. V lost 5 bases to trimming and J lost 3 bases, with 5 bases between them. CDR3 length equals 12 residues. Germline assignment: CDR1 SNHLY and CDR2 FYNNEI. The CDR3 region is CASSQPNQPQHF. DNA of the CDR3: TGTGCCAGCAGTCAGCCCAATCAGCCCCAGCATTTT.